Below are 3 T cell receptor beta chains sequenced from a single sample in a study of a mutant IDH1 vaccine in newly diagnosed glioma (dated by TCRdb to the early 2020s). The library was prepared using the immunoSEQ multiplex PCR assay. TCRdb carries this immuneACCESS record with in-frame sequences only. Its versions omit some clonotypes, under half of them owing to an unresolved V gene in the studies checked, with the rest unexplained. In this sample the table shows tens of thousands of clones, about nine tenths of which occur a single time. The biggest ten clones account for about 2.2% of the sample. No antigen has been assigned to these receptors. Reading the label with the study, this specimen's time point is: week 47, end of study. Each vaccine dose was 300 ug of a 20-mer mutant IDH1 peptide in Montanide, given subcutaneously with topical imiquimod. The sequenced sample was PBMCs, obtained from a glioma patient whose treatment included an IDH1 peptide vaccine. The source of these receptors is a man aged 35-49 years with glioma.

The rearrangement links TRBV19 to TRBJ1-3; tentative D call: TRBD1 (6 bases). The CDR3 extends over 14 amino acids. Germline lookup yields CDR1 LNHDA and CDR2 SQIVND (reference sequence). Trimming removed 3 bases from V and 3 bases from J, with 9 bases in between. The CDR3 protein is CASSIGQLGNTIYF. Here the CDR3 DNA reads TGTGCCAGTAGTATTGGACAGCTTGGAAACACCATATATTTT.

The CDR3 protein is CASSQVGQELRNTIYF. The CDR3 DNA reads as TGCGCCAGCAGTCAGGTTGGTCAGGAGCTCCGAAACACCATATATTTT. V is TRBV4-1 and J is TRBJ1-3; D gene unclear. The V and J ends lost 6 bases and 5 bases respectively, with 20 bases between them. From germline, CDR1 is MGHRA and CDR2 YSYEKL. The CDR3 loop spans 16 amino acids.

V is TRBV7-2 and J is TRBJ2-3; no firm D call. The CDR3 contains 15 residues. V gave up 7 bases and J gave up 2 bases, with 16 bases separating them. The germline CDR1 and CDR2 sequences are SGHTA and FQGNSA. CDR3 nucleotides: TGTGCCAGCATCCCCCAGGTGGGGTCCACAGATACGCAGTATTTT. This sequence encodes CASIPQVGSTDTQYF. The full variable domain, with the rest looked up from reference TRBV7-2 and TRBJ2-3, is GAGVSQSPSNKVTEKGKDVELRCDPISGHTALYWYRQSLGQGLEFLIYFQGNSAPDKSGLPSDRFSAERTGGSVSTLTIQRTQQEDSAVYLCASIPQVGSTDTQYFGPGTRLTVL.